The entry below gives a single T cell receptor (beta chain) sequence along with its context. Its antigen is unidentified. Per germline, CDR1 SGHRS and CDR2 YFSETQ. Trimming shortened V by 2 bases and J by 4 bases, and 16 bases separated the two germline ends. The CDR3 consists of 16 residues. Amplified TCR beta CDR3 regions came from RNA transcripts. First-round RT-PCR targeting the TCR CDR3 was performed with the HTBI primer set. Each CDR3 protein is one row after TCRdb ran MiXCR on the multiplex PCR reads. The sample has approximately 570,000 distinct CDR3 sequences, nearly 20% seen once; the top ten hold roughly 47%. Approximately 10 ml of fresh peripheral blood supplied the PBMCs. This sample was included in a study of T cells in Graves' hyperthyroidism and ophthalmopathy. Across the study: Specimen type is peripheral blood, collected at initial diagnosis prior to any treatment.

Study-wide findings and caveats: Most thyroid clonotypes with frequency above 0.001 were detected in blood.

The sequenced material came from blood. V usage is TRBV5-1 and J usage is TRBJ2-1, with D tentatively TRBD2 (5 bases). This TCR was sampled from a man aged 35 to 55 with Graves' ophthalmopathy. CDR3 in amino acids: CASSFSEASSYNEQFF. For the CDR3, the DNA is TGCGCCAGCAGCTTTTCCGAGGCTAGCTCATACAATGAGCAGTTCTTC.